Each of the 7 T cell receptor beta chains below was sequenced from the same sample in a study of early T cells in non-severe SARS-CoV-2 infection. TCRdb reprocessed the 5' RACE reads with MiXCR, giving one entry per CDR3 protein. The data contain approximately 64,000 distinct CDR3 sequences, roughly 18% of them seen just once; the ten biggest clones take up over 8%. The sequencing used whole blood, collected at baseline. The receptors were gathered from an adult who was a healthcare worker with PCR-confirmed SARS-CoV-2 infection or an uninfected control (not recorded which).

J is TRBJ2-7 and V is TRBV5-1; D unclear. The germline V gene has CDR1 SGHRS and CDR2 YFSETQ. Deletions cut 1 base from V and 2 bases from J, with 7 bases between. The CDR3 contains 13 residues. DNA of the CDR3: TGCGCCAGCAGCTTGTCCCCAGCCTACGAGCAGTACTTC. It encodes CASSLSPAYEQYF.

Only a few counts were recorded for this clonotype. J is TRBJ1-1 and V is TRBV4-2; no clear D. Trimming stripped 4 bases from V and 1 base from J, with 10 bases between. This CDR3 has 14 amino acids. Germline V lookup: CDR1 LGHNA, CDR2 YNFKEQ. The CDR3 DNA follows: TGTGCCAGCAGCCCGGCGAGGTGGAACACTGAAGCTTTCTTT. Its translation: CASSPARWNTEAFF.

In this sample, this clonotype turned up a few times. The J gene is TRBJ1-1, the V gene TRBV5-1; D gene ambiguous. The CDR3 runs 12 residues. Trimming stripped 5 bases from V and 0 bases from J, with 5 bases between. Germline-derived CDR1 and CDR2 are SGHRS and YFSETQ. CDR3: CASREMNTEAFF. The CDR3 DNA follows: TGCGCCAGCAGGGAAATGAACACTGAAGCTTTCTTT.

This clonotype was seen a handful of times. The chain links TRBV28 to TRBJ2-2; a weak D match, TRBD1 (6 bases). Trimming shortened V by 5 bases and J by 1 base, and 20 bases separated the two germline ends. This CDR3 region has 18 residues. CDR1 is MDHEN and CDR2 is SYDVKM in the germline V gene. This chain's CDR3 is CASSPHRRSDRNTGELFF. CDR3 bases: TGTGCCAGCAGTCCCCACCGCCGATCGGACAGGAACACCGGGGAGCTGTTTTTT. Supplemented by reference TRBV28 and TRBJ2-2, the full variable domain reads DVKVTQSSRYLVKRTGEKVFLECVQDMDHENMFWYRQDPGLGLRLIYFSYDVKMKEKGDIPEGYSVSREKKERFSLILESASTNQTSMYLCASSPHRRSDRNTGELFFGEGSRLTVL.

This clonotype was picked up a small number of times. The V and J genes are TRBV2 and TRBJ2-2, with D perhaps given as TRBD1 or TRBD2 (6 bases each). From germline, CDR1 is SNHLY and CDR2 FYNNEI. The CDR3 has 14 residues. The V end lost 7 bases, the J end lost 3 bases, and 12 bases lay between the germline ends. CDR3 sequence reads: CASKRGLDTGELFF. In DNA form, the CDR3 reads TGTGCCAGCAAACGGGGGCTGGACACCGGGGAGCTGTTTTTT.

The chain links TRBV6-5 to TRBJ1-2; 8 bases agree with TRBD1. The CDR3 contains 16 residues. The V gene end was trimmed by 7 bases and the J gene end by 4 bases; junction bases not matched to a gene: 14. CDR1 and CDR2 (germline): MNHEY, SVGAGI. The CDR3 reads CASNLSPGGSGYGYTF. CDR3 DNA sequence: TGTGCCAGCAACCTATCTCCAGGGGGCTCTGGCTATGGCTACACCTTC.

The J gene is TRBJ2-7, the V gene TRBV18; perhaps TRBD1 as D (5 bases). The CDR3 is 12 amino acids. V lost 2 bases, J lost 7 bases, and 9 bases lay in between. Germline CDR1 and CDR2: KGHSH and LQKENI. Written as DNA, the CDR3 is TGTGCCAGCTCACCAACCAGGGCGGAGCAGTACTTC. Translation: CASSPTRAEQYF.